What follows is one T cell receptor (beta chain) and its context. What antigen it recognizes has not been identified. Base qualities were left out, and no much larger clone turns up one base away. The sample comes from a study of blood T cell repertoires in COVID-19 (dated by TCRdb to between 2020 and 2021). For context, the study as a whole: Samples from collaborators originated in the United States, Italy and Spain and spanned both the acute and convalescent phases of COVID-19. The prospective study material was composed of cDNA or gDNA derived from T cells, B-cell-depleted T cells, or PBMCs. Deeply sampled blood TCRbeta repertoires from subjects exposed to, actively infected with, or recovered from COVID-19 were included in the dataset. A freely available public database, intended as a resource for researchers studying the immune response to SARS-CoV-2, is where the repertoires were released. Samples were obtained from the ongoing ImmuneRACE study (first 160 participants) and from over 1,000 subjects provided by 6 global collaborators. A de-identified subject ID, COVID-19 status, age in years and sex were almost always included in the sample metadata. Where HLA class I and class II types were available, the types were taken from metadata supplied by the sample provider, not from assay-based typing.

Participants in the prospective study were enrolled through a virtual design, were aged roughly 18 to 100 years, and lived in under 25 United States geographic areas. Cohort assignment in the prospective study relied on participant-reported clinical history from a screening survey and a study questionnaire. Recovered participants in ImmuneRACE Cohort 3 were defined by two consecutive negative NP/OP PCR tests, clearance by a healthcare professional, or resolution of symptoms. Mobile phlebotomists in the prospective study collected whole blood, serum and a nasopharyngeal or oropharyngeal swab from every participant. Over a roughly two-month period, participants in the prospective study had the option of providing additional blood draws and questionnaires. Before DNA extraction, blood samples from the prospective study were shipped at room temperature or frozen. What the work shows at the level of the full study, not this receptor alone: How much clinical and demographic metadata was included differed by source and by participant, and the metadata was provided uncurated.

Here V drops 5 bases and J drops 9 bases, and the junction holds 5 bases not matched to any gene. Sequences LNHNV (CDR1) and YYDKDF (CDR2) are obtained from the germline V gene (reference sequence). The CDR3 contains 14 residues, cysteine and phenylalanine counted. This entry keeps only the CDR3 DNA: 42 bases, framed from base 1. TCRbeta CDR3 regions were amplified from genomic DNA using the immunoSEQ Assay, a bias-controlled multiplex PCR. For the original study's pipeline: Nucleated cell counts per sample were estimated from amplification of reference gene primers within the assay. To quantify the absolute abundance of each unique TCRbeta CDR3 rearrangement, sequence reads were collapsed and filtered. For each sample, productive Simpson clonality was calculated by taking the square root of Simpson's diversity index across productive rearrangements. Imported from immuneACCESS, the table was reduced by TCRdb to in-frame sequences with V and J called. These copies leave out some clones; in studies compared against another copy, an unresolved V gene accounts for under half, and the cause of the remainder is not known. D and trimming come from the DNA, and the V and J calls and clone size come from that table. Here the sample has roughly 250,000 clones; around nine tenths occur a single time. About 1.9% of the sample lies in the top ten.

The chain couples TRBV15 to TRBJ1-6; 9 nucleotides in the junction match TRBD1. The sequenced sample was PBMCs or T cells enriched from blood (not recorded which). The origin of this receptor is a woman younger than 30 who had recovered from COVID-19. The nucleotide sequence reads as follows: TGTGCCACCAGCGTTGGGACAGGGACTTCACCCCTCCACTTT. This translates into CATSVGTGTSPLHF.